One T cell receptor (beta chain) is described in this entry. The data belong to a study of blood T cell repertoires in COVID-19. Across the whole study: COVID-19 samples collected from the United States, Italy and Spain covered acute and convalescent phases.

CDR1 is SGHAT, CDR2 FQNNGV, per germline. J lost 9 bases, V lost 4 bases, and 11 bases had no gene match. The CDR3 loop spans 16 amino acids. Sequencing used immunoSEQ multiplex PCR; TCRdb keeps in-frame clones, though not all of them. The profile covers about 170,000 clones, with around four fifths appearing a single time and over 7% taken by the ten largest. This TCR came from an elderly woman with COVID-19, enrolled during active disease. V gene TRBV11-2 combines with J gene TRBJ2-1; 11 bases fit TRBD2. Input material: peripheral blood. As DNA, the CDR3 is TGTGCCAGCAGCTCCTTACTAGCGGGAGTAACTAGTGAGCAGTTCTTC. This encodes CASSSLLAGVTSEQFF.